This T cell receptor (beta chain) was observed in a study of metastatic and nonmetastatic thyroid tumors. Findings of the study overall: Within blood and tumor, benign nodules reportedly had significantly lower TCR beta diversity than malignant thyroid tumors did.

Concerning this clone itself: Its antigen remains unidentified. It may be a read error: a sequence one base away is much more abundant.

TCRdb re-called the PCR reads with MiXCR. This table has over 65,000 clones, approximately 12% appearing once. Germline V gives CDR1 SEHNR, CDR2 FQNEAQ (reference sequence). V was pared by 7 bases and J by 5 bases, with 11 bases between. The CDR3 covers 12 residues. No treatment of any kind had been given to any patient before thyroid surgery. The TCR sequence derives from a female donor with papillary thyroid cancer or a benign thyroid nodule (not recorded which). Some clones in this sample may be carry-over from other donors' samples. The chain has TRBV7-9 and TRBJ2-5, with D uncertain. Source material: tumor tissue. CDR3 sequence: CASNSLSETQYF. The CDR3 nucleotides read TGTGCCAGCAACTCCCTCTCGGAGACCCAGTACTTC. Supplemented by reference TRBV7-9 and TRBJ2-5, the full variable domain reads DTGVSQNPRHKITKRGQNVTFRCDPISEHNRLYWYRQTLGQGPEFLTYFQNEAQLEKSRLLSDRFSAERPKGSFSTLEIQRTEQGDSAMYLCASNSLSETQYFGPGTRLLVL.